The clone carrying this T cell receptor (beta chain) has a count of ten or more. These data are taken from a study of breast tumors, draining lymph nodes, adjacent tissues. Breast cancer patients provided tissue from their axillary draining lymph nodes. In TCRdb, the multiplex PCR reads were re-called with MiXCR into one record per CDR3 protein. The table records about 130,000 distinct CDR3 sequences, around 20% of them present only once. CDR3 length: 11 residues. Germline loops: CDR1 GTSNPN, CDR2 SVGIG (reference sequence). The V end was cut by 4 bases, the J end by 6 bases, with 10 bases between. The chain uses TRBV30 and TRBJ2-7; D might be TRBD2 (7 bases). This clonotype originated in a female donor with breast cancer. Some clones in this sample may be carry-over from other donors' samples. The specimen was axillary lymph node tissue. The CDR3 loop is CAWTGGVEQYF. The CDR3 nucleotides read TGTGCCTGGACGGGGGGCGTCGAGCAGTACTTC. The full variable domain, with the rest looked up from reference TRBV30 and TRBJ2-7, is SQTIHQWPATLVQPVGSPLSLECTVEGTSNPNLYWYRQAAGRGLQLLFYSVGIGQISSEVPQNLSASRPQDRQFILSSKKLLLSDSGFYLCAWTGGVEQYFGPGTRLTVT.